This TCR beta chain stems from a study of blood T cell repertoires in COVID-19. This CDR3 has 14 amino acids. CDR1 is SGHRS and CDR2 is YFSETQ in the germline V gene. Unmatched junction bases numbered 3, after V lost 4 bases and J lost 3 bases. This table comes from immunoSEQ multiplex PCR, and its TCRdb copy is limited to in-frame clones, with some not included. The repertoire has 250,000 to 300,000 clones, under 90% of them found once; the top ten carry 15% to 17%. This receptor was taken from a man between 18 and 35 years old who had recovered from COVID-19. The sequenced sample consisted of PBMCs or T cells enriched from blood (not recorded which). The gene calls are TRBV5-1 and TRBJ1-4; 7 bases match TRBD1. CDR3 protein: CASSPDRANEKLFF. The CDR3 nucleotides read TGCGCCAGCAGCCCCGACAGGGCTAATGAAAAACTGTTTTTT.